These 27 T cell receptor beta chains were sequenced from one sample in a study of T cell repertoires in aging, cancer and after chemotherapy. Peripheral blood genomic DNA, not sorted cells or RNA, was the template. A mixed TRB-A/B primer pool amplified rearranged TRB by multiplex touch-down PCR. TCRdb re-derived calls from the multiplex PCR reads in MiXCR, one entry per CDR3 protein. The table includes over 8,500 distinct CDR3 sequences, around 22% detected once. The sequenced sample consisted of blood. These receptors were collected from a human donor in good health.

The J gene is TRBJ1-4, the V gene TRBV4-3, with D unresolved. CDR3 length: 12 amino acids. Looked up from germline, CDR1 is LGHNA and CDR2 is YSLEER. The V end was cut by 4 bases, the J end by 8 bases, with 8 bases between. The DNA of the CDR3 is TGCGCCAGCAGCCCGGCCGGGGAAAAACTGTTTTTT. As protein: CASSPAGEKLFF.

In this sample, this clonotype turned up a few times. The CDR3 sequence is CASSEEALHF. CDR3 DNA: TGTGCCAGCAGTGAGGAGGCACTCCACTTT. The genes are TRBV2 and TRBJ1-6; no firm D call. The V end lost 3 bases, the J end lost 16 bases, and 7 bases lay between the germline ends. The length of the CDR3 is 10 residues. Germline V CDR1 and CDR2: SNHLY, FYNNEI.

In its sample, this clonotype was seen a few times. V and J are TRBV6-2 or TRBV6-3 and TRBJ2-1, with D possibly TRBD2 on 5 matching bases. The CDR3 extends over 14 amino acids. With 5 bases removed from V and 4 bases from J, the gap between germline ends came to 12 bases. CDR1 MNHEY and CDR2 SVGEGT come from the germline V gene. The CDR3 DNA is TGTGCCAGCAGTCCGACGGGCGGGTACAATGAGCAGTTCTTC. Amino acids: CASSPTGGYNEQFF.

This clonotype was seen only a few times. This chain connects TRBV14 to TRBJ2-6; TRBD1 aligns across 8 bases. From germline, CDR1 is SGHDN and CDR2 FVKESK. The CDR3 spans 19 residues. After removal of 2 bases from V and 0 bases from J, the junction contained 9 bases not matched to a gene. The CDR3 nucleotides read TGTGCCAGCAGCCAATATGGGACAGGTGTAATCTCTGGGGCCAACGTCCTGACTTTC. It codes for CASSQYGTGVISGANVLTF.

This clonotype was picked up a small number of times. This chain uses TRBV27 with TRBJ2-3; 7 bases are a match to TRBD2. V shed 4 bases and J 0 bases; nucleotides not matched to a gene: 1. The CDR3 length is 14 residues. CDR1 MNHEY and CDR2 SMNVEV come from the germline V gene (reference sequence). CDR3 amino acids: CASSYGRSTDTQYF. CDR3 coding DNA: TGTGCCAGCAGTTACGGGAGGAGCACAGATACGCAGTATTTT.

This clonotype has only a few counts. DNA of the CDR3: TGTGCCAGCAGTGGATTTGCCTCCTATGGCTACACCTTC. Translating gives CASSGFASYGYTF. This chain joins TRBV28 and TRBJ1-2; D unclear. This CDR3 spans 13 amino acids. Trimming stripped 5 bases from V and 4 bases from J, with 11 bases between. The germline CDR1 and CDR2 sequences are MDHEN and SYDVKM.

In its sample, this clonotype is medium-sized (0.01 to 0.1%). The chain carries TRBV6-1 and TRBJ2-7; no clear D gene. The germline gives CDR1 MNHNS, CDR2 SASEGT. The CDR3 loop spans 13 amino acids. The germline V and J ends were trimmed by 7 bases and 2 bases, with 12 bases remaining between them. The CDR3 loop reads CASTMSGAYEQYF. For the CDR3, the DNA is TGTGCCAGCACTATGTCCGGAGCCTACGAGCAGTACTTC.

The gene calls are TRBV28 and TRBJ2-7; no definite D call. Germline values: CDR1 MDHEN, CDR2 SYDVKM. With 2 bases removed from V and 3 bases from J, the gap between germline ends came to 14 bases. This CDR3 is built from 15 residues. This CDR3 is CASSLRGRVNYEQYF. As DNA, the CDR3 is TGTGCCAGCAGTTTACGTGGACGAGTGAACTACGAGCAGTACTTC.

The chain uses TRBV7-2 and TRBJ2-7; TRBD1 agrees at 7 bases. V dropped 4 bases and J dropped 7; count of bases not matched to a gene: 16. CDR3 length: 16 amino acids. Germline CDR1 and CDR2: SGHTA and FQGNSA. CDR3 amino acids: CASSSSPGGEAVEQYF. DNA of the CDR3: TGTGCCAGCAGCTCAAGCCCAGGGGGAGAAGCGGTTGAGCAGTACTTC.

V usage is TRBV12-3 or TRBV12-4 and J usage is TRBJ2-1; 7 bases line up with TRBD1. With V trimmed by 6 bases and J by 6 bases, 5 bases remained unmatched. The CDR3 runs to 13 residues. The CDR3 DNA reads TGTGCCAGCAGAAAAACAGGGGTCAATGAGCAGTTCTTC. Encoded protein: CASRKTGVNEQFF.

The chain recombines TRBV10-3 with TRBJ1-3; D remains unclear. Germline V CDR1 and CDR2: ENHRY, SYGVKD. The V end was cut by 10 bases, the J end by 0 bases, with 10 bases between. The CDR3 length is 13 residues. The CDR3 nucleotides are TGTGCCACCCGGGGTAGCTCTGGAAACACCATATATTTT. Protein sequence: CATRGSSGNTIYF.

This clonotype is categorized as medium-sized (0.01 to 0.1%). The rearrangement links TRBV27 to TRBJ2-7, with 8 bases identical to TRBD1. Germline CDR1 and CDR2: MNHEY and SMNVEV (reference sequence). This CDR3 comprises 15 residues. V was pared by 5 bases and J by 7 bases, with 13 bases of the junction left unmatched. The CDR3 protein is CASSHPLDRVGEQYF. The CDR3 nucleotides are TGTGCCAGCAGTCACCCTCTGGACAGGGTAGGGGAGCAGTACTTC.

This clonotype was observed a few times. The chain combines TRBV7-2 with TRBJ1-5; D is undetermined. Germline-derived CDR1 and CDR2 are SGHTA and FQGNSA. Trimming took 0 bases from V and 7 from J, leaving 19 bases between them. The CDR3 extends over 17 amino acids. The chain's CDR3 is CASSLAGVLLTGQPQHF. CDR3 DNA: TGTGCCAGCAGCTTAGCCGGGGTACTCCTAACGGGGCAGCCCCAGCATTTT.

The rearrangement joins TRBV5-4 to TRBJ2-7, with 8 nucleotides matching TRBD2. J gave up 5 bases and V 3 bases, and 7 bases lay outside the gene matches. The V gene's germline CDR1 is SGHNT and CDR2 YYREEE (reference sequence). This CDR3 comprises 14 residues. The chain's CDR3 is CASSSVGTRDEQYF. Here the CDR3 DNA reads TGTGCCAGCAGCTCGGTCGGGACTAGGGACGAGCAGTACTTC.

This sequence joins TRBV28 and TRBJ2-3; the D is unclear. The V and J ends lost 5 bases and 2 bases respectively, with 14 bases between them. CDR1 is MDHEN and CDR2 is SYDVKM in the germline V gene. The CDR3 totals 15 residues. The CDR3 bases are TGTGCCAGCAGTATTAGGACGGATTACACAGATACGCAGTATTTT. Its translation is CASSIRTDYTDTQYF. The full variable domain, with the rest looked up from reference TRBV28 and TRBJ2-3, is DVKVTQSSRYLVKRTGEKVFLECVQDMDHENMFWYRQDPGLGLRLIYFSYDVKMKEKGDIPEGYSVSREKKERFSLILESASTNQTSMYLCASSIRTDYTDTQYFGPGTRLTVL.

This clonotype appeared a few times. The V gene is TRBV15, the J gene TRBJ2-1; D may correspond to TRBD1 or TRBD2 (5 bases each). Trimming took off 4 bases at V and 7 bases at J, with 17 bases between the two ends. The CDR3 runs 15 residues. Germline CDR1 and CDR2: LNHNV and YYDKDF (reference sequence). The CDR3 sequence is CATSTLSGPKNEQFF. The CDR3 DNA is TGTGCCACCAGCACACTATCGGGACCGAAAAATGAGCAGTTCTTC.

The chain uses TRBV6-5 and TRBJ2-1, with TRBD1 matching 8 bases. V was clipped by 2 bases and J by 5 bases; unmatched bases: 8. From germline, CDR1 is MNHEY and CDR2 SVGAGI. This CDR3 has 16 amino acids. The CDR3 reads CASSYTGGLGHNEQFF. The CDR3 bases are TGTGCCAGCAGTTACACAGGGGGTTTAGGACACAATGAGCAGTTCTTC.

The chain employs TRBV21-1 and TRBJ2-1; the table calls TRBD1, which could not be checked here. TRBV21-1 is annotated as a pseudogene. The CDR3 is 19 amino acids. The CDR3 here is CASSKENNRGDLDYNEQFF. The CDR3 nucleotides are TGTGCCAGCAGCAAAGAGAATAACAGGGGTGACCTCGACTACAATGAGCAGTTCTTC.

This clonotype was picked up a small number of times. This chain links TRBV4-3 with TRBJ2-3, with TRBD1 matching over 9 bases. The CDR3 has 16 residues. V shed 4 bases, J shed 4 bases, and the junction held 9 bases outside the gene matches. Germline loops: CDR1 LGHNA, CDR2 YSLEER. CDR3 DNA sequence: TGCGCCAGCAGCCTCATAGGGGACAGGGCGGCAGATACGCAGTATTTT. The encoded protein is CASSLIGDRAADTQYF.

V gene TRBV7-9 combines with J gene TRBJ1-6; no reliable D call. Trimming took off 6 bases at V and 6 bases at J, with 12 bases between the two ends. CDR1 is SEHNR, CDR2 FQNEAQ, per germline (reference sequence). The CDR3 spans 14 residues. The CDR3 DNA is TGTGCCAGCAGTCTTAGTCCAAGTAATTCACCCCTCCACTTT. Its translation: CASSLSPSNSPLHF. Variable domain in full (rest from reference TRBV7-9 and TRBJ1-6): DTGVSQNPRHKITKRGQNVTFRCDPISEHNRLYWYRQTLGQGPEFLTYFQNEAQLEKSRLLSDRFSAERPKGSFSTLEIQRTEQGDSAMYLCASSLSPSNSPLHFGNGTRLTVT.

This clonotype was observed a few times. V gene TRBV6-2 or TRBV6-3 combines with J gene TRBJ2-7; no firm D call. The V gene's germline CDR1 is MNHEY and CDR2 SVGEGT. This CDR3 comprises 16 residues. Between the trimmed V and J ends, which lost 0 bases and 6 bases, there was a span of 18 bases. CDR3 region: CASSYSIERRRFEQYF. The CDR3, as DNA: TGTGCCAGCAGTTACTCGATAGAACGCCGCCGCTTCGAGCAGTACTTC.

Judged by abundance, this clonotype is medium-sized. The J gene is TRBJ1-6, the V gene TRBV7-2; 7 bases align to TRBD1. V was pared by 4 bases and J by 9 bases, with 6 bases of the junction left unmatched. There are 14 residues in the CDR3. The germline gives CDR1 SGHTA, CDR2 FQGNSA. The CDR3: CASSWTGWGSPLHF. CDR3 sequence (DNA): TGTGCCAGCAGCTGGACAGGCTGGGGTTCACCCCTCCACTTT. The full variable domain, rest sourced from reference TRBV7-2 and TRBJ1-6, is GAGVSQSPSNKVTEKGKDVELRCDPISGHTALYWYRQSLGQGLEFLIYFQGNSAPDKSGLPSDRFSAERTGGSVSTLTIQRTQQEDSAVYLCASSWTGWGSPLHFGNGTRLTVT.

The rearrangement joins TRBV21-1 to TRBJ2-2; TRBD2, as called in the table, went unchecked against the DNA. TRBV21-1 is a pseudogene segment. This CDR3 region has 21 residues. The DNA of the CDR3 is TGTGCCAGCAGCAAAGATGGACCTAGCGGGAGGGCCCATGGGGACACCGGGGAGCTGTTTTTT. It encodes CASSKDGPSGRAHGDTGELFF.

The chain recombines TRBV5-4 with TRBJ2-7; TRBD2 agrees at 14 bases. The CDR3 sequence is 16 residues long. Unmatched junction bases numbered 7, after V lost 4 bases and J lost 4 bases. Germline V lookup: CDR1 SGHNT, CDR2 YYREEE (reference sequence). The CDR3 coding sequence is TGTGCCAGCAGCCCTGGGACTAGCGGGGGATGGTACGAGCAGTACTTC. The encoded protein is CASSPGTSGGWYEQYF.

The chain carries TRBV6-2 or TRBV6-3 and TRBJ1-5; D ambiguous. Germline values: CDR1 MNHEY, CDR2 SVGEGT. The CDR3 sequence is 12 residues long. Trimming cost V 7 bases and J 7 bases, with 11 bases left between them. The CDR3 region is CASNDFGQPQHF. In DNA, the CDR3 is TGTGCCAGCAACGACTTTGGCCAGCCCCAGCATTTT.

In DNA form, the CDR3 reads TGTGCCAGCAGTGAACCGTTGACCGGCGAAGCTTTCTTT. Amino acids: CASSEPLTGEAFF. The chain recombines TRBV6-1 with TRBJ1-1; no clear D. The CDR3 consists of 13 residues. V lost 2 bases and J lost 8, with 12 bases in between. Looked up from germline, CDR1 is MNHNS and CDR2 is SASEGT.

This clonotype is medium-sized (0.01 to 0.1%) by share. The V and J genes are TRBV18 and TRBJ1-2; D gene uncertain. Germline V lookup: CDR1 KGHSH, CDR2 LQKENI. The CDR3 sequence is 17 residues long. V was shortened by 2 bases and J by 0 bases, with 16 bases between the two germline ends. CDR3 protein: CASSPMTAIGSNYGYTF. CDR3 DNA sequence: TGTGCCAGCTCACCAATGACCGCAATTGGTTCTAACTATGGCTACACCTTC.